The 4 T cell receptor beta chains given below trace back to one sample, sequenced in a study of cytomegalovirus exposure and HLA in healthy donors. Both 60 Vbeta primers and 13 Jbeta primers went into the PCR. The assay was immunoSEQ multiplex PCR, and TCRdb's table has in-frame clones only and misses some. The sample shows around 200,000 clones, 65% to 90% of them seen only once. Sequences were obtained from PBMCs. These receptors came from a girl aged 2 to 10 in good health and CMV-seropositive.

The chain joins TRBV7-2 to TRBJ2-1, with D perhaps TRBD2 (6 bases). CDR1 is SGHTA, CDR2 FQGNSA, per germline. The CDR3 is 13 amino acids. With 4 bases removed from V and 8 bases from J, the gap between germline ends came to 12 bases. The CDR3: CASSYSSVHEQFF. CDR3 DNA sequence: TGTGCCAGCAGCTACTCTAGCGTCCATGAGCAGTTCTTC.

The chain combines TRBV5-4 with TRBJ1-2; 12 bases align to TRBD1. The CDR3 contains 17 residues. Germline V gives CDR1 SGHNT, CDR2 YYREEE (reference sequence). After removal of 4 bases from V and 2 bases from J, the junction contained 9 bases not matched to a gene. The DNA of the CDR3 is TGTGCCAGCAGCAGGGGACAGGGGGCCCTGCTAAACTATGGCTACACCTTC. Encoded protein: CASSRGQGALLNYGYTF.

This rearrangement joins TRBV4-2 to TRBJ2-1; possibly TRBD2 for D (5 bases). V dropped 1 base and J dropped 4 bases, with 8 bases sitting between them. The CDR3 contains 14 residues. Germline V gene sequence: CDR1 LGHNA, CDR2 YNFKEQ. CDR3 in DNA: TGTGCCAGCAGCCAAGGTAGAGGGTACAATGAGCAGTTCTTC. It is translated as CASSQGRGYNEQFF.

V usage is TRBV29-1 and J usage is TRBJ1-1; D possibly corresponds to TRBD1 (6 bases). The CDR3 is made up of 12 amino acids. Trimming shortened V by 7 bases and J by 2 bases, and 11 bases separated the two germline ends. Looked up from germline, CDR1 is SQVTM and CDR2 is ANQGSEA. CDR3 loop: CSALQGNTEAFF. The CDR3 DNA sequence: TGCAGCGCACTACAGGGAAACACTGAAGCTTTCTTT.